This is a list of T cell receptor beta chains from one sample in a study of T-cell reconstitution after alpha-beta-depleted transplantation in children. A single record per CDR3 protein comes from TCRdb applying MiXCR to the PCR reads. This table has a few hundred thousand distinct CDR3 sequences, roughly 22% appearing once. The input for sequencing was PBMCs from the stem cell graft donor, taken from the stem cell graft. These receptors all stem from a human donor who donated a stem cell graft to a child with acute myeloid leukemia. Both conserved end residues are part of each CDR3. Each record gives: J gene, D gene, clone size, V gene, CDR3 protein, CDR3 DNA. A D gene is named only where the DNA matches it firmly. Clone size is not always given. Where it is, it says once, few, many or a class for expanded clones.

TRBJ1-3	-	few	TRBV5-1	CASSLEPTGNSGNTIYF	TGCGCCAGCAGCTTGGAGCCGACGGGGAACTCTGGAAACACCATATATTTT
TRBJ2-4	-	-	TRBV5-1	CASSLVDLGTTTAGNIQYF	TGCGCCAGCAGCTTGGTAGATCTGGGGACCACTACGGCCGGGAACATTCAGTACTTC
TRBJ2-5	-	-	TRBV7-2	CASSLIGQGETQYF	TGTGCCAGCAGCTTAATAGGACAAGGGGAGACCCAGTACTTC
TRBJ1-1	-	few	TRBV6-1	CASSDLGGNTEAFF	TGTGCCAGCAGTGACTTGGGTGGGAACACTGAAGCTTTCTTT
TRBJ2-7	-	few	TRBV5-1	CASSFATRYEQYF	TGCGCCAGCAGCTTTGCGACCAGGTACGAGCAGTACTTC
TRBJ2-1	-	few	TRBV7-8	CASSDRDPTYNEQFF	TGTGCCAGCAGCGACCGGGACCCCACCTACAATGAGCAGTTCTTC
TRBJ2-3	TRBD2	few	TRBV14	CASSQDLAATDTQYF	TGTGCCAGCAGCCAAGATCTAGCGGCCACAGATACGCAGTATTTT
TRBJ2-7	-	-	TRBV7-9	CASSHQLGKGNYEQYF	TGTGCCAGCAGCCACCAATTAGGGAAAGGGAACTACGAGCAGTACTTC
TRBJ2-7	TRBD1	-	TRBV5-6	CASGPTTGDFYEQYF	TGTGCCAGCGGCCCCACCACAGGGGATTTCTACGAGCAGTACTTC
TRBJ2-6	-	-	TRBV5-1	CASRSRGAGANVLTF	TGCGCCAGCAGAAGTCGGGGTGCTGGGGCCAACGTCCTGACTTTC
TRBJ2-2	TRBD1	-	TRBV28	CASSSQDRAFTGELFF	TGTGCCAGCAGTTCCCAGGACAGGGCCTTCACCGGGGAGCTGTTTTTT
TRBJ2-7	-	once	TRBV28	CASHPAGQAAYEQYF	TGTGCCAGCCACCCAGCGGGCCAAGCCGCCTACGAGCAGTACTTC
TRBJ2-7	TRBD2	-	TRBV7-2	CASSPPGLAGGNGEQYF	TGTGCCAGCAGCCCCCCCGGACTAGCGGGAGGAAACGGCGAGCAGTACTTC
TRBJ2-2	TRBD2	many	TRBV18	CASSPPTALAGGAGELFF	TGTGCCAGCTCACCACCGACGGCTCTAGCGGGAGGAGCCGGGGAGCTGTTTTTT
TRBJ2-4	TRBD1	-	TRBV6-5	CASSYSDDLDRGGKNIQYF	TGTGCCAGCAGTTACTCGGACGACCTCGACAGGGGAGGCAAAAACATTCAGTACTTC
TRBJ2-1	TRBD2	few	TRBV7-2	CASSFGLAGAREQFF	TGTGCCAGCAGCTTCGGACTAGCGGGAGCTCGGGAGCAGTTCTTC
TRBJ2-7	TRBD1	once	TRBV4-1	CASGLGQGAREQYF	TGCGCCAGCGGCTTAGGACAGGGGGCGCGCGAGCAGTACTTC
TRBJ2-2	TRBD2	-	TRBV18	CASSPVSLAGANTGELFF	TGTGCCAGCTCACCTGTTAGTCTAGCGGGAGCGAACACCGGGGAGCTGTTTTTT
TRBJ2-3	-	many	TRBV20-1	CSALHPSHTDTQYF	TGCAGTGCGTTGCACCCTTCGCACACAGATACGCAGTATTTT
TRBJ2-7	TRBD2	many	TRBV12-3/TRBV12-4	CASTHTSGTYEQYF	TGTGCCAGCACGCACACTAGCGGTACCTACGAGCAGTACTTC
TRBJ2-7	-	-	TRBV28	CASSFGFADEQYF	TGTGCCAGCAGTTTTGGATTCGCCGACGAGCAGTACTTC
TRBJ2-7	TRBD1	-	TRBV28	CASSLGGQGTYEQYF	TGTGCCAGCAGTTTAGGGGGACAGGGGACCTACGAGCAGTACTTC
TRBJ2-6	-	-	TRBV12-3/TRBV12-4	CASRGPQDHSGANVLTF	TGTGCCAGCCGAGGGCCCCAAGACCACTCTGGGGCCAACGTCCTGACTTTC
TRBJ2-5	TRBD2	many	TRBV29-1	CSVDGVLAGETQYF	TGCAGCGTTGATGGCGTCCTAGCGGGAGAGACCCAGTACTTC
TRBJ2-1	-	-	TRBV11-2	CASSPLRNRNQQFF	TGTGCCAGCAGCCCTCTTCGGAATCGGAATCAGCAGTTCTTC
TRBJ2-1	TRBD2	-	TRBV5-5	CASGSGTSSYNEQFF	TGTGCCAGTGGTAGCGGGACTAGCTCCTACAATGAGCAGTTCTTC
TRBJ2-1	TRBD2	-	TRBV12-3/TRBV12-4	CASRLRGLAGGQKYNEQFF	TGTGCCAGCCGACTTCGGGGACTAGCGGGAGGACAAAAATACAATGAGCAGTTCTTC
TRBJ2-5	-	-	TRBV28	CASRPIRSGVTQYF	TGTGCCAGCAGGCCCATAAGGTCTGGGGTGACCCAGTACTTC
TRBJ2-1	TRBD2	-	TRBV28	CASSDSGRAPYNEQFF	TGTGCCAGCAGTGATAGCGGGAGGGCCCCCTACAATGAGCAGTTCTTC
TRBJ1-1	-	-	TRBV20-1	CSASEIYTEAFF	TGCAGTGCTAGTGAGATTTACACTGAAGCTTTCTTT
TRBJ2-1	TRBD1	few	TRBV24-1	CATSDLVDRGNEQFF	TGTGCCACCAGTGATTTGGTGGACAGGGGCAATGAGCAGTTCTTC
TRBJ2-7	TRBD2	many	TRBV29-1	CSVEDLAGVREQYF	TGCAGCGTTGAAGATCTAGCGGGAGTACGCGAGCAGTACTTC
TRBJ1-3	-	many	TRBV12-3/TRBV12-4	CASSPPPRERTGNTIYF	TGTGCCAGCAGTCCGCCTCCACGGGAAAGGACTGGAAACACCATATATTTT
TRBJ2-3	-	few	TRBV5-1	CASRLRDFTDTQYF	TGCGCCAGCAGATTGCGGGACTTCACAGATACGCAGTATTTT
TRBJ2-7	TRBD1	-	TRBV12-3/TRBV12-4	CASSWGGQGSREQYF	TGTGCCAGCAGTTGGGGGGGACAGGGGTCGCGGGAGCAGTACTTC
TRBJ2-3	TRBD1	many	TRBV29-1	CSGERGQGSGDTQYF	TGCAGCGGGGAGAGGGGACAGGGTTCAGGAGATACGCAGTATTTT
TRBJ1-1	-	few	TRBV5-1	CASSLLPGDRNTEAFF	TGCGCCAGCAGCTTGCTTCCGGGAGACCGGAACACTGAAGCTTTCTTT
TRBJ1-1	TRBD1	-	TRBV2	CAGDRTGRTEAFF	TGTGCCGGAGATAGGACAGGGCGCACTGAAGCTTTCTTT
TRBJ2-5	-	-	TRBV20-1	CSARGTERAGSIRETQYF	TGCAGTGCTAGAGGGACTGAGCGGGCGGGGTCGATTAGAGAGACCCAGTACTTC
TRBJ2-1	TRBD1	many	TRBV20-1	CSANRRGNEQFF	TGCAGTGCTAACCGCAGGGGGAATGAGCAGTTCTTC